The present T cell receptor (beta chain) was sequenced within a study of blood T cells in healthy people across ages. Germline V gene data show CDR1 as LGHDT and CDR2 as YNNKEL (reference sequence). J lost 5 bases, V lost 3 bases, and 16 bases had no gene match. The length of the CDR3 is 19 residues. This clonotype was seen a few times. A J-beta primer mix and a sample-barcoded 5' primer were used in a second PCR of about 7 to 11 cycles. Each of the cDNA molecules was tagged by a template-switch adaptor with 12 random nucleotides. No fewer than 3 million CDR3-containing paired-end reads came from each sample. TCRdb independently ran MiXCR on the 5' RACE reads; one entry per CDR3 protein. The table has around 800,000 distinct CDR3 sequences, about a quarter seen once; the top ten hold about 2.9%. These data also formed part of another study, on T cells of mothers and their children.

The specimen was blood. This TCR came from a boy under 18 in good health. The genes are TRBV3-1 and TRBJ2-5; 12 bases align to TRBD2. DNA for the CDR3: TGTGCCAGCAGCCAGGATCCCGGGACTAGCGGGCCCTCCAGGGAGACCCAGTACTTC. It translates to CASSQDPGTSGPSRETQYF.